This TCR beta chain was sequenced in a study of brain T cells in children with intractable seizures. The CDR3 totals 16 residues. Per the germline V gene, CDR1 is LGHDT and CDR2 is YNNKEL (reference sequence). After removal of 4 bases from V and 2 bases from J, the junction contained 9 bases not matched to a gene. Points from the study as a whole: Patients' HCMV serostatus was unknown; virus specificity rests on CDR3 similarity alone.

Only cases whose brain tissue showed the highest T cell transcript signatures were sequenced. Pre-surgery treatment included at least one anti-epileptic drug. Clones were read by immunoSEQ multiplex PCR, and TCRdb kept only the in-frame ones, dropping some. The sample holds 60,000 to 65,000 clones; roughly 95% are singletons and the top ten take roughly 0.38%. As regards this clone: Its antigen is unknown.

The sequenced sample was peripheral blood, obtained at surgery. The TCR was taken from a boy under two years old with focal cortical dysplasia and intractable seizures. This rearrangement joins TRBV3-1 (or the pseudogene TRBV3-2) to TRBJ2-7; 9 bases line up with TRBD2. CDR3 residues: CASSPVPGLATYEQYF. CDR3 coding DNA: TGTGCCAGCAGCCCAGTCCCGGGACTAGCAACCTACGAGCAGTACTTC.